Given below is one T cell receptor beta chain in context. This sample was included in a study of radiotherapy plus CTLA-4 blockade in lung cancer. Produced via immunoSEQ multiplex PCR; TCRdb's table is partial and in-frame only. The sample includes tens of thousands of clones, around 87% of them seen just once. Trimming left V 3 bases short and J 1 base short, with 13 bases between. The CDR3 consists of 16 residues. Germline CDR1 and CDR2: ENHRY and SYGVKD. This sample comprised peripheral blood, obtained from a patient treated with radiotherapy plus ipilimumab. V gene TRBV10-3 combines with J gene TRBJ2-1; no clear D. The sequence came from a human donor with non-small cell lung cancer who had stable disease on radiotherapy plus ipilimumab. CDR3 region: CAISDGPESSYNEQFF. The CDR3 nucleotides are TGTGCCATCAGTGACGGCCCCGAAAGTTCCTACAATGAGCAGTTCTTC.